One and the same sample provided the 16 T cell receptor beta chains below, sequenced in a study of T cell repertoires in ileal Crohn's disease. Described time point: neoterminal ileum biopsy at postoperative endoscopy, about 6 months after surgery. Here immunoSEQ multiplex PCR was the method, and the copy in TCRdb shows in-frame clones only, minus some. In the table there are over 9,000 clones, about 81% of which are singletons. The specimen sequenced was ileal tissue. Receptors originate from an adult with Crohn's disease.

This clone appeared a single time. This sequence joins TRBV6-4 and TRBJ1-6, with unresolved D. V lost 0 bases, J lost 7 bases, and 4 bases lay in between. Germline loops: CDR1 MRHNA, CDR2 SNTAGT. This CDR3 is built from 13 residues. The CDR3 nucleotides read TGTGCCAGCAGTGACTCGGGCAATTCACCCCTCCACTTT. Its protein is CASSDSGNSPLHF.

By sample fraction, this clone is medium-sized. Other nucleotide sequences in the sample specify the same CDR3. The CDR3 DNA is TGTGCCAGCAGTGAGCCAGGGATTAGCAATCAGCCCCAGCATTTT. This codes for CASSEPGISNQPQHF. The chain recombines TRBV6-1 with TRBJ1-5, with a possible D match to TRBD1 (5 bases). The CDR3 has 15 residues. CDR1 is MNHNS, CDR2 SASEGT, per germline. Trimming took 3 bases from V and 0 from J, leaving 9 bases between them.

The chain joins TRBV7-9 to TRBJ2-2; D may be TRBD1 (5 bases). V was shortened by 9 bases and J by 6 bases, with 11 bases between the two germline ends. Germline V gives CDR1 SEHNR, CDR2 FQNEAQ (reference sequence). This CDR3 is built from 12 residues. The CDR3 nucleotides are TGTGCCAGTTCAGGGATTGCCGGGGAGCTGTTTTTT. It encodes CASSGIAGELFF.

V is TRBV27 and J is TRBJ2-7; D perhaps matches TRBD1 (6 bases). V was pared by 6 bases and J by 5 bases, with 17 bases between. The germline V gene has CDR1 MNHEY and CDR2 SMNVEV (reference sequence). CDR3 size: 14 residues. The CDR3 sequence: CASRPTGSLDEQYF. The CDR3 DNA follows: TGTGCCAGCAGGCCGACAGGTTCCCTGGACGAGCAGTACTTC.

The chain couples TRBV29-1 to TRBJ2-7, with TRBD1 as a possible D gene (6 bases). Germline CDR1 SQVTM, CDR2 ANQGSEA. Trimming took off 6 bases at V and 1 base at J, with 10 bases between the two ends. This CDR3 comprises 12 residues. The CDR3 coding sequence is TGCAGCGTAGGACAGACGTCCTACGAGCAGTACTTC. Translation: CSVGQTSYEQYF.

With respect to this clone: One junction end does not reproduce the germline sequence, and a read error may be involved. In nucleotides, the CDR3 is TGTGCTAGCAGCCCGAGCGGGGGGGCGCGGAATGAGCAGTTCTTC. Its protein is CASSPSGGARNEQFF. The V gene is TRBV7-7, the J gene TRBJ2-1; 10 nucleotides align to TRBD2. Germline loops: CDR1 SSHAT, CDR2 FNYEAQ (reference sequence). The CDR3 contains 15 residues. The whole variable domain, remainder taken from reference TRBV7-7 and TRBJ2-1, is GAGVSQSPRYKVTKRGQDVTLRCDPISSHATLYWYQQALGQGPEFLTYFNYEAQPDKSGLPSDRFSAERPEGSISTLTIQRTEQRDSAMYRCASSPSGGARNEQFFGPGTRLTVL.

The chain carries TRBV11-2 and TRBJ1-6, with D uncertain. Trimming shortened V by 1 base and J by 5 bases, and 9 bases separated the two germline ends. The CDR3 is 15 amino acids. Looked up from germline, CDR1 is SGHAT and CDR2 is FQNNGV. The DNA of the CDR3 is TGTGCCAGCAGCTTAGGGTACAGCCATAATTCACCCCTCCACTTT. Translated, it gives CASSLGYSHNSPLHF.

CDR3 region: CASSLPTEIYGYTF. The CDR3 DNA follows: TGTGCCAGCAGCTTGCCGACAGAAATCTATGGCTACACCTTC. This chain links TRBV5-6 with TRBJ1-2; a possible D gene is TRBD1 (5 bases). Germline V gene lookup returns CDR1 SGHDT and CDR2 YYEEEE. The CDR3 sequence is 14 residues long. Deletions cut 1 base from V and 4 bases from J, with 11 bases between. The full variable domain, in which reference TRBV5-6 and TRBJ1-2 provide the parts outside the CDR3, is DAGVTQSPTHLIKTRGQQVTLRCSPKSGHDTVSWYQQALGQGPQFIFQYYEEEERQRGNFPDRFSGHQFPNYSSELNVNALLLGDSALYLCASSLPTEIYGYTFGSGTRLTVV.

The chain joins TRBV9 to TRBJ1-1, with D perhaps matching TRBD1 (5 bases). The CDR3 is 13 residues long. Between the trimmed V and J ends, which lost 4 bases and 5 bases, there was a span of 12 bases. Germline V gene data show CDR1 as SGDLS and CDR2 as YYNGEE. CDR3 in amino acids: CASSLGGMTEAFF. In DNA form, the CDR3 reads TGTGCCAGCAGCCTCGGGGGAATGACTGAAGCTTTCTTT.

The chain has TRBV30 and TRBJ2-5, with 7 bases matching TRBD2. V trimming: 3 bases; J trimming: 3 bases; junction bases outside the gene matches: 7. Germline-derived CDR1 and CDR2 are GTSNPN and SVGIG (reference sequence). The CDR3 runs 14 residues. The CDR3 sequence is CAWRPAGSKETQYF. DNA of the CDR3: TGTGCCTGGAGACCAGCGGGGAGCAAAGAGACCCAGTACTTC.

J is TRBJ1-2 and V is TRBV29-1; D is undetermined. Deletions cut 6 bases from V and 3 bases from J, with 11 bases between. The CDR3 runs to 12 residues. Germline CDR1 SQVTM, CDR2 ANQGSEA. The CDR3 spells CSVVDNDYGYTF. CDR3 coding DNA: TGCAGCGTCGTCGACAATGACTATGGCTACACCTTC.

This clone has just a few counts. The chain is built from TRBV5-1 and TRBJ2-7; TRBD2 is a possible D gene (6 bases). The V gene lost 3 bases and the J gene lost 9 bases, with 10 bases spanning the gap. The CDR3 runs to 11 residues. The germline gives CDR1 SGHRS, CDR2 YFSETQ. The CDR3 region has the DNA TGCGCCAGCAGCTCGGGACTCGTGCAGTACTTC. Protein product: CASSSGLVQYF.

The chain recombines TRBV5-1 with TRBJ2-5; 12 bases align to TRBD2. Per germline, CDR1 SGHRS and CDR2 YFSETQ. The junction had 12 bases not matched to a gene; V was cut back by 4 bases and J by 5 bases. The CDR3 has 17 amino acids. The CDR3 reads CASSTIGTSGFSETQYF. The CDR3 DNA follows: TGCGCCAGCAGCACGATAGGGACTAGCGGGTTCTCGGAGACCCAGTACTTC. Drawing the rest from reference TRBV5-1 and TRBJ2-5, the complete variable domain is KAGVTQTPRYLIKTRGQQVTLSCSPISGHRSVSWYQQTPGQGLQFLFEYFSETQRNKGNFPGRFSGRQFSNSRSEMNVSTLELGDSALYLCASSTIGTSGFSETQYFGPGTRLLVL.

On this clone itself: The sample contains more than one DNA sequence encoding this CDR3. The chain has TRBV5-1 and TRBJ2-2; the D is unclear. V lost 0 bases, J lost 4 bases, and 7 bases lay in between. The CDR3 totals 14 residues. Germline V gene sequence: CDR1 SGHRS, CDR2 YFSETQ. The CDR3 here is CASSLVPGTGELFF. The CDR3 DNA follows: TGCGCCAGCAGCTTGGTCCCGGGCACCGGGGAGCTGTTTTTT.

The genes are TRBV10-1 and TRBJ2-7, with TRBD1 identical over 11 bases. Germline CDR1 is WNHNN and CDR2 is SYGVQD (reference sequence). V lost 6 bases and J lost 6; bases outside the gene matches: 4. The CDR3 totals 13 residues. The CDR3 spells CASSEGTGGEQYF. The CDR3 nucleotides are TGCGCCAGCAGCGAAGGGACAGGGGGCGAGCAGTACTTC.

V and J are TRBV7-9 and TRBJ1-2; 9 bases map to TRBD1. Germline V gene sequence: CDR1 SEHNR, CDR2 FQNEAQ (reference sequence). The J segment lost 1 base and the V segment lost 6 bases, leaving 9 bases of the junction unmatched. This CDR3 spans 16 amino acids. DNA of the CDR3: TGTGCCAGCAGTCCGGGACAGGGCTCCATTAACTATGGCTACACCTTC. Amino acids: CASSPGQGSINYGYTF.